Described below is a single T cell receptor (beta chain) sequence and its context. These data come from a study of blood T cell repertoires in COVID-19. This table comes from immunoSEQ multiplex PCR, and its TCRdb copy is limited to in-frame clones, with some not included. The repertoire holds around 320,000 clones, with approximately 88% as singletons. The sequence was collected from a woman in her twenties or thirties who had recovered from COVID-19. The sequenced sample consisted of peripheral blood.

CDR3: CASSERRQGLNEKLFF. The DNA of the CDR3 is TGTGCCAGCAGTGAACGAAGACAGGGGCTTAATGAAAAACTGTTTTTT. The chain has TRBV6-1 and TRBJ1-4, with 8 bases identical to TRBD1. J gave up 4 bases and V 2 bases, and 6 bases lay outside the gene matches. CDR1 MNHNS and CDR2 SASEGT come from the germline V gene. This CDR3 is 16 amino acids long.